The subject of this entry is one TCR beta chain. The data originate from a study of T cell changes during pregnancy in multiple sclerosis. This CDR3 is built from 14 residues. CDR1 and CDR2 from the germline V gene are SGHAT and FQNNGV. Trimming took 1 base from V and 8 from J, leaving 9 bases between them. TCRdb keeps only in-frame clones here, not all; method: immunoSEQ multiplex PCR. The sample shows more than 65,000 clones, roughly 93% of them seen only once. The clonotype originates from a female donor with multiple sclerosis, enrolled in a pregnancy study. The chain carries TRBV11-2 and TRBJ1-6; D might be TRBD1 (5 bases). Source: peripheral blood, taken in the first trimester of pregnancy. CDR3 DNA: TGTGCCAGCAGCTTAGTCCCAGGGTATTCACCCCTCCACTTT. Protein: CASSLVPGYSPLHF.